A single sample is the source of the 10 T cell receptor beta chains below, sequenced in a study of beta chain features in type 1 diabetes. Which antigens these TCRs recognize remains unknown. The investigators reverse transcribed all of the isolated RNA, so they sequenced expressed TCRB transcripts. TCRdb keeps only in-frame clones here, not all; method: immunoSEQ multiplex PCR. Counted here are hundreds of thousands of clones, roughly 13% occurring once; the ten biggest clones make up 0.03% to 0.04%. Whole-study results and caveats: In all four CD4+ subsets, TCRB CDR3 length was significantly, moderately reduced in type 1 diabetes.

The sample taken for sequencing was naive CD4+ T cells from blood. The receptors were sampled from a man younger than 35 with type 1 diabetes.

This clone was observed a few times. The V and J genes are TRBV7-9 and TRBJ1-5; TRBD1 might be the D (5 bases). The germline V gene has CDR1 SEHNR and CDR2 FQNEAQ (reference sequence). Trimming cost V 5 bases and J 0 bases, with 11 bases left between them. The CDR3 is made up of 15 amino acids. The CDR3 region is CASSPGDSSNQPQHF. The CDR3 DNA reads as TGTGCCAGCAGCCCCGGAGACAGTAGCAATCAGCCCCAGCATTTT.

This clone was observed a few times. The chain recombines TRBV7-9 with TRBJ2-2, with D unclear. V was clipped by 5 bases and J by 4 bases, with 8 bases between them. The CDR3 has 13 amino acids. Germline V gene data show CDR1 as SEHNR and CDR2 as FQNEAQ (reference sequence). CDR3 DNA sequence: TGTGCCAGCAGCACACGTTCCACCGGGGAGCTGTTTTTT. This gives the protein CASSTRSTGELFF.

The chain carries TRBV30 and TRBJ2-5; 8 bases match TRBD2. V gave up 4 bases and J gave up 0 bases; unmatched junction bases: 4. The CDR3 loop spans 14 amino acids. Germline V gene data show CDR1 as GTSNPN and CDR2 as SVGIG (reference sequence). CDR3 bases: TGTGCCTGGACGAGCGGGGGCTACCAAGAGACCCAGTACTTC. Translating gives CAWTSGGYQETQYF.

This clone was seen a handful of times. An end of the junction does not agree with germline; a read error may underlie this. This chain's CDR3 is CASSLPGTSDNF. CDR3 bases: TGTGCCAGCAGTCTACCCGGGACATCCGATAACTTC. The genes are TRBV28 and TRBJ2-7, with D possibly being TRBD1 (6 bases). This CDR3 has 12 amino acids. In germline, CDR1 is MDHEN, CDR2 SYDVKM. The variable domain in full, completed from reference TRBV28 and TRBJ2-7, reads DVKVTQSSRYLVKRTGEKVFLECVQDMDHENMFWYRQDPGLGLRLIYFSYDVKMKEKGDIPEGYSVSREKKERFSLILESASTNQTSMYLCASSLPGTSDNFGPGTRLTVT.

This clone was observed a handful of times. This chain connects TRBV28 to TRBJ2-4; D remains ambiguous. This CDR3 is 12 amino acids long. Trimming removed 4 bases at V and 8 bases at J, with 9 bases between. Germline V gives CDR1 MDHEN, CDR2 SYDVKM. The CDR3 reads CASSYVLHIQYF. In DNA, the CDR3 is TGTGCCAGCAGTTACGTCCTACACATTCAGTACTTC.

This clone showed up just a few times. V is TRBV15 and J is TRBJ1-5; 9 bases map to TRBD1. V gave up 1 base and J gave up 6 bases; unmatched junction bases: 4. The CDR3 contains 15 residues. The germline gives CDR1 LNHNV, CDR2 YYDKDF (reference sequence). The CDR3 loop is CATSRGTGDGQPQHF. CDR3 coding DNA: TGTGCCACCAGCAGAGGGACAGGGGACGGTCAGCCCCAGCATTTT.

This chain uses TRBV30 with TRBJ1-2; 7 bases line up with TRBD1. CDR3 length: 13 amino acids. After removal of 3 bases from V and 6 bases from J, the junction contained 7 bases not matched to a gene. CDR1 GTSNPN and CDR2 SVGIG come from the germline V gene (reference sequence). This CDR3 is CAWRVRQGHGYTF. CDR3 DNA sequence: TGTGCCTGGAGGGTGAGACAGGGCCATGGCTACACCTTC.

A word on this clone: Here the CDR3 omits its conserved ending phenylalanine or tryptophan, so a read error is the likely source. In nucleotides, the CDR3 is TGTGCCAGCAGCCCCGGGACAGGGGGAAATCAGCCCCAGCATTCT. Its translation is CASSPGTGGNQPQHS. V is TRBV6-6 and J is TRBJ1-5, with 11 positions matching TRBD1. Germline assignment: CDR1 MNHNY and CDR2 SVGAGI (reference sequence). This CDR3 has 15 residues. The V gene end was trimmed by 6 bases and the J gene end by 4 bases; junction bases not matched to a gene: 5.

A few counts support this clone. The chain uses TRBV10-3 and TRBJ2-3; D is ambiguous. Trimming stripped 4 bases from V and 1 base from J, with 9 bases between. In germline, CDR1 is ENHRY, CDR2 SYGVKD. The CDR3 totals 14 residues. The CDR3 coding sequence is TGTGCCATCAGTGCCCCCGACCGCACAGATACGCAGTATTTT. It translates to CAISAPDRTDTQYF.

This clone was seen only a few times. Other DNA variants within this sample encode the same CDR3. CDR3 region: CASSSTGTGYGYTF. The CDR3 DNA reads as TGCGCCAGCAGTTCGACCGGGACAGGGTATGGCTACACCTTC. The V call is TRBV5-1, the J call TRBJ1-2; 9 bases agree with TRBD1. The germline V gene encodes CDR1 SGHRS and CDR2 YFSETQ. The CDR3 is made up of 14 amino acids. V dropped 5 bases and J dropped 5; count of bases not matched to a gene: 7.